The clone carrying this TCR beta chain has a single count. This entry comes from a study of shared clonotypes between healthy human individuals. Repertoires were generated with immunoSEQ multiplex PCR, while TCRdb's copy carries only in-frame clones and drops some. Seen here are roughly 300,000 clones, 73% observed once, and the top ten hold 8% to 13%. V was pared by 6 bases and J by 7 bases, with 5 bases of the junction left unmatched. The CDR3 consists of 14 residues. CDR1 is SNHLY, CDR2 FYNNEI, per germline. The sequence was collected from a man aged 25 to 40 in good health. This chain links TRBV2 with TRBJ2-1, with 11 nucleotides matching TRBD2. Material: memory CD4+ T cells sorted from blood. Subset specified: CD45RA-negative fraction. DNA of the CDR3: TGTGCCAGCAGGGATCTAGCGGGAGGTAATGAGCAGTTCTTC. Its protein is CASRDLAGGNEQFF.